Shown below are 29 T cell receptor beta chains from a single sample sequenced in a study of circulating and synovial CD4+ cells in juvenile arthritis (dated by TCRdb to between 2012 and 2015). Libraries were prepared through the immunoSEQ multiplex PCR assay. The source is immuneACCESS, and TCRdb retained only in-frame sequences with V and J called. Part of the clones is not carried over; for the studies checked, unresolved V genes explain less than half of this, and the remainder is unexplained. The sample data list 30,000 to 40,000 clones, and about 95% of these were observed just once. Clones ranked in the top ten supply roughly 0.15% of the sample. The sample comprised CD4+ T cells from blood. The receptors originated from a human donor with juvenile idiopathic arthritis.

This clone showed up just once. The rearrangement joins TRBV19 to TRBJ2-5, with 9 bases aligning to TRBD2. The germline V gene has CDR1 LNHDA and CDR2 SQIVND (reference sequence). J was trimmed by 4 bases and V by 5 bases; bases with no gene match: 8. This CDR3 has 15 residues. Here the CDR3 reads CASSLLAGEGETQYF. The CDR3 DNA sequence: TGTGCCAGTAGTTTATTAGCGGGAGAGGGAGAGACCCAGTACTTC.

The chain combines TRBV5-1 with TRBJ2-7; 8 bases map to TRBD2. The CDR3 loop spans 17 amino acids. V lost 4 bases to trimming and J lost 2 bases; unmatched junction nucleotides: 14. Per the germline V gene, CDR1 is SGHRS and CDR2 is YFSETQ. The CDR3 nucleotides read TGCGCCAGCAGCCCCGGGGGCGCAGGACTAGCTCCCTACGAGCAGTACTTC. This encodes CASSPGGAGLAPYEQYF.

The chain links TRBV6-5 to TRBJ1-2; 7 positions match TRBD1. Losses at the gene ends were 5 bases for V and 5 bases for J; bases not matched to a gene: 11. There are 15 residues in the CDR3. CDR1 is MNHEY and CDR2 is SVGAGI in the germline V gene. The CDR3, as DNA: TGTGCCAGCAGTCGGGAGACAGGGCCTATTTATGGCTACACCTTC. Protein: CASSRETGPIYGYTF.

The rearrangement joins TRBV4-3 to TRBJ2-1, with D unresolved. Germline V gene sequence: CDR1 LGHNA, CDR2 YSLEER. This CDR3 spans 14 amino acids. The germline V and J ends were trimmed by 4 bases and 5 bases, with 12 bases remaining between them. The CDR3 DNA reads as TGCGCCAGCAGCCCTTCGACTGCAAACAATGAGCAGTTCTTC. Residues: CASSPSTANNEQFF.

The chain employs TRBV5-8 and TRBJ1-5; D call uncertain. The CDR3 is 11 amino acids. Trimming pared 0 bases from V and 9 bases from J, leaving 4 bases between. The germline CDR1 and CDR2 sequences are SGHTS and YDEGEE. The chain's CDR3 is CASSLVRPQHF. CDR3 nucleotide sequence: TGTGCCAGCAGCTTGGTGCGGCCCCAGCATTTT. The variable domain in full, with the rest retrieved from reference TRBV5-8 and TRBJ1-5, is EAGVTQSPTHLIKTRGQQATLRCSPISGHTSVYWYQQALGLGLQFLLWYDEGEERNRGNFPPRFSGRQFPNYSSELNVNALELEDSALYLCASSLVRPQHFGDGTRLSIL.

This clone was seen more than once but under ten times. The chain has TRBV28 and TRBJ2-7; perhaps TRBD2 as D (5 bases). CDR3 size: 13 residues. From germline, CDR1 is MDHEN and CDR2 SYDVKM. CDR3 bases: TGTGCTGGCGGAGGCGGTGGGGCCTACGAGCAGTACTTC. It translates to CAGGGGGAYEQYF.

V and J are TRBV10-1 and TRBJ1-2; possible D gene TRBD1, 5 bases. There are 12 residues in the CDR3. Germline CDR1 and CDR2: WNHNN and SYGVQD (reference sequence). V lost 7 bases and J lost 4, with 10 bases in between. CDR3 bases: TGCGCCAGCACCTCACAGGCCTATGGCTACACCTTC. As protein: CASTSQAYGYTF.

V is TRBV5-1 and J is TRBJ2-5; 15 bases are shared with TRBD2. Germline assignment: CDR1 SGHRS and CDR2 YFSETQ. The CDR3 has 17 amino acids. Losses at the gene ends were 4 bases for V and 4 bases for J; bases not matched to a gene: 8. Here the CDR3 reads CASSKGLAGGSRETQYF. The CDR3 DNA reads as TGCGCCAGCAGCAAGGGACTAGCGGGAGGTTCGCGAGAGACCCAGTACTTC.

This clone was observed once. J is TRBJ2-5 and V is TRBV7-9, with D perhaps TRBD2 (7 bases). Trimming left V 1 base short and J 7 bases short, with 22 bases between. This CDR3 has 17 amino acids. The germline V gene has CDR1 SEHNR and CDR2 FQNEAQ (reference sequence). The CDR3 bases are TGTGCCAGCAGCTTAGATTACGCGGGGGCCGCCTCGTCGACCCAGTACTTC. Translated, it gives CASSLDYAGAASSTQYF.

This rearrangement joins TRBV5-1 to TRBJ2-1; the match to TRBD2 covers 15 bases. The V segment lost 4 bases and the J segment 10 bases; nucleotides outside the gene matches: 9. This CDR3 contains 16 residues. Germline-derived CDR1 and CDR2 are SGHRS and YFSETQ. The CDR3 region has the DNA TGCGCCAGCAGCCAAACCGGGACTAGCGGGGGGCGGGAGCAGTTCTTC. Its protein is CASSQTGTSGGREQFF.

J is TRBJ1-6 and V is TRBV28; 8 bases agree with TRBD1. With 8 bases clipped from V and 0 bases from J, the junction kept 6 bases outside the gene matches. Germline V gene lookup returns CDR1 MDHEN and CDR2 SYDVKM. The CDR3 sequence is 16 residues long. CDR3 amino acids: CASQQGDLSYNSPLHF. The CDR3 DNA reads TGTGCCAGCCAACAGGGGGACCTCTCCTATAATTCACCCCTCCACTTT.

The V call is TRBV30, the J call TRBJ1-5; D possibly corresponds to TRBD1 (6 bases). The CDR3 covers 13 residues. V was clipped by 1 base and J by 7 bases, with 11 bases between them. Germline V gives CDR1 GTSNPN, CDR2 SVGIG (reference sequence). The CDR3 region has the DNA TGTGCCTGGAGTGGACAGGATCGGCAGCCCCAGCATTTT. Its translation is CAWSGQDRQPQHF.

On this clone itself: The same CDR3 arises from other DNA sequences in this sample as well. The V and J genes are TRBV9 and TRBJ1-6, with D unclear. Per the germline V gene, CDR1 is SGDLS and CDR2 is YYNGEE. Trimming shortened V by 4 bases and J by 5 bases, and 16 bases separated the two germline ends. This CDR3 is built from 16 residues. CDR3 sequence reads: CASSSQSGSNNSPLHF. The CDR3 DNA is TGTGCCAGCAGCTCCCAGTCGGGGAGCAATAATTCACCCCTCCACTTT.

This chain links TRBV5-4 with TRBJ2-3; 8 bases are a match to TRBD2. The CDR3 covers 14 residues. J lost 6 bases, V lost 1 base, and 4 bases had no gene match. Germline CDR1 is SGHNT and CDR2 is YYREEE (reference sequence). This chain's CDR3 is CASSLREGGDTQYF. DNA for the CDR3: TGTGCCAGCAGCTTGCGGGAGGGTGGGGATACGCAGTATTTT.

The rearrangement links TRBV11-3 to TRBJ1-1, with a weak D call TRBD1 (5 bases). The CDR3 has 14 residues. Trimming shortened V by 5 bases and J by 6 bases, and 16 bases separated the two germline ends. Germline CDR1 SGHNT, CDR2 YENEEA. Here the CDR3 reads CASSPGGGVAEAFF. The CDR3 DNA reads as TGTGCCAGCAGCCCCGGGGGAGGGGTCGCTGAAGCTTTCTTT.

The rearrangement links TRBV18 to TRBJ2-4; 11 bases agree with TRBD1. Germline V lookup: CDR1 KGHSH, CDR2 LQKENI. The CDR3 is 18 residues long. Unmatched junction bases numbered 8, after V lost 3 bases and J lost 1 base. CDR3 DNA sequence: TGTGCCAGCTCACCCCGGACAGGGGGCGAGTGGGCCAAAAACATTCAGTACTTC. Translating it yields CASSPRTGGEWAKNIQYF. Together with reference TRBV18 and TRBJ2-4, the CDR3 gives the full variable domain: NAGVMQNPRHLVRRRGQEARLRCSPMKGHSHVYWYRQLPEEGLKFMVYLQKENIIDESGMPKERFSAEFPKEGPSILRIQQVVRGDSAAYFCASSPRTGGEWAKNIQYFGAGTRLSVL.

In its sample, this clone was seen once. The rearrangement links TRBV28 to TRBJ1-5, with a possible D match to TRBD1 (6 bases). There are 14 residues in the CDR3. Trimming removed 8 bases at V and 4 bases at J, with 15 bases between. Germline lookup yields CDR1 MDHEN and CDR2 SYDVKM. DNA of the CDR3: TGTGCCAGCGGCACGGGACAAAAAAATCAGCCCCAGCATTTT. Translated: CASGTGQKNQPQHF.

CDR3 in amino acids: CASSLAIGRDYGYTF. The CDR3 nucleotides read TGTGCCAGCAGCTTGGCCATCGGCAGGGATTATGGCTACACCTTC. The V gene is TRBV5-5, the J gene TRBJ1-2; D possibly corresponds to TRBD1 (5 bases). V was pared by 0 bases and J by 5 bases, with 14 bases between. The germline V gene has CDR1 SGHKS and CDR2 YYEKEE (reference sequence). The CDR3 is 15 amino acids.

This clone was seen once. The chain carries TRBV4-1 and TRBJ1-2; 7 bases match TRBD1. Germline CDR1 reads MGHRA; CDR2 reads YSYEKL. CDR3 size: 14 residues. Germline trimming cut 2 bases from V and 3 bases from J; bases unmatched to any gene: 3. The CDR3 spells CASSQPDRDYGYTF. CDR3 sequence (DNA): TGCGCCAGCAGCCAACCCGACAGGGACTATGGCTACACCTTC.

This clone was detected only once. This chain links TRBV29-1 with TRBJ1-2, with D hard to call. The V gene's germline CDR1 is SQVTM and CDR2 ANQGSEA. This CDR3 is built from 14 residues. V shed 4 bases and J shed 0 bases, with 12 bases lying between them. The CDR3 loop is CSVGTRLTNYGYTF. CDR3 sequence (DNA): TGCAGCGTTGGAACGAGGTTGACTAACTATGGCTACACCTTC.

The chain employs TRBV6-5 and TRBJ2-2, with 7 bases matching TRBD2. The CDR3 covers 16 residues. V lost 2 bases, J lost 0 bases, and 3 bases stayed unmatched. Germline V gene data show CDR1 as MNHEY and CDR2 as SVGAGI. CDR3 nucleotides: TGTGCCAGCAGTTACCGCCGGGAGGCGAACACCGGGGAGCTGTTTTTT. It specifies CASSYRREANTGELFF.

This clone was counted once. V gene TRBV14 combines with J gene TRBJ1-1; 10 bases are a match to TRBD1. From germline, CDR1 is SGHDN and CDR2 FVKESK. V dropped 4 bases and J dropped 4; count of bases not matched to a gene: 3. This CDR3 has 14 amino acids. The CDR3 DNA is TGTGCCAGCAGCCTTCGGACAGGGGGCACTGAAGCTTTCTTT. Translating it yields CASSLRTGGTEAFF.

The rearrangement links TRBV27 to TRBJ1-4; D is unresolved. Looked up from germline, CDR1 is MNHEY and CDR2 is SMNVEV (reference sequence). The CDR3 runs 15 residues. V was clipped by 0 bases and J by 0 bases, with 5 bases between them. In DNA form, the CDR3 reads TGTGCCAGCAGTTTATCATCAGCAACTAATGAAAAACTGTTTTTT. Translating gives CASSLSSATNEKLFF.

The chain is built from TRBV7-2 and TRBJ2-6; the D is unclear. Germline CDR1 SGHTA, CDR2 FQGNSA. V lost 2 bases, J lost 2 bases, and 7 bases lay in between. The CDR3 has 15 residues. For the CDR3, the DNA is TGTGCCAGCAGCTTACGGCAGGCTGGGGCCAACGTCCTGACTTTC. Translated, it gives CASSLRQAGANVLTF.

This sequence joins TRBV28 and TRBJ2-7; 11 bases map to TRBD1. Germline-derived CDR1 and CDR2 are MDHEN and SYDVKM. This CDR3 contains 17 residues. The trim removed 7 bases at V and 3 bases at J, leaving 14 bases unmatched. CDR3 nucleotide sequence: TGTGCCAGCACCCCGGGACAGGGGGGCAAGAAAATCTACGAGCAGTACTTC. This sequence encodes CASTPGQGGKKIYEQYF.

This chain joins TRBV6-5 and TRBJ1-5, with 7 bases lining up with TRBD1. CDR3 length equals 14 residues. V lost 5 bases and J lost 7; bases outside the gene matches: 8. Per the germline V gene, CDR1 is MNHEY and CDR2 is SVGAGI. The DNA of the CDR3 is TGTGCCAGCAGTATCCGACAGGGATTGCAGCCCCAGCATTTT. Its translation: CASSIRQGLQPQHF.

This chain's CDR3 is CASSRDSGANVLTF. CDR3 nucleotide sequence: TGTGCCAGCAGCCGAGATTCTGGGGCCAACGTCCTGACTTTC. This chain uses TRBV7-2 with TRBJ2-6, with unresolved D. The V gene's germline CDR1 is SGHTA and CDR2 FQGNSA. V was pared by 5 bases and J by 1 base, with 6 bases between. This CDR3 contains 14 residues.

The chain carries TRBV28 and TRBJ2-3; TRBD2 agrees at 10 bases. The CDR3 consists of 17 residues. CDR1 is MDHEN, CDR2 SYDVKM, per germline. V was pared by 6 bases and J by 6 bases, with 15 bases of the junction left unmatched. DNA of the CDR3: TGTGCCAGCAGCCTAATCAGCTTAGCGGGGGGCAGGGATACGCAGTATTTT. This gives the protein CASSLISLAGGRDTQYF.

The chain couples TRBV9 to TRBJ2-1, with D tentatively TRBD1 (5 bases). The germline V and J ends were trimmed by 7 bases and 8 bases, with 16 bases remaining between them. CDR1 is SGDLS and CDR2 is YYNGEE in the germline V gene. This CDR3 is built from 13 residues. The CDR3: CASVQGARDEQFF. CDR3 nucleotide sequence: TGTGCCAGCGTCCAAGGGGCTCGAGATGAGCAGTTCTTC. The full variable domain, with the rest looked up from reference TRBV9 and TRBJ2-1, is DSGVTQTPKHLITATGQRVTLRCSPRSGDLSVYWYQQSLDQGLQFLIQYYNGEERAKGNILERFSAQQFPDLHSELNLSSLELGDSALYFCASVQGARDEQFFGPGTRLTVL.